This T cell receptor (beta chain) originates from a study of blood T cells in healthy people across ages (dated by TCRdb to between 2014 and 2017). At the level of the whole study: In model experiments, template switching captured about one uniquely barcoded TCR beta cDNA molecule for every two T cells. For two donors (one aged 18 to 29 and one aged 80 or older), the study analyzed two additional independent replicas of 1 million unique cDNA reads from the same blood draw. Donors of different ages were randomly distributed across sequencing lanes to avoid experimental bias. The donors were split into four age groups: young (average about 16 years), middle-aged (roughly 42), aged (about 62) and long-lived (roughly 77). Using deep sequencing normalized with unique cDNA molecular identifiers, the study measured how TCR beta repertoire diversity changes with age.

Receptors were amplified or captured by 5' RACE. These reads were obtained on an Illumina HiSeq 2500. The second PCR ran for roughly 7 to 12 cycles and used a J-beta primer mix along with a sample-barcoded 5' primer. Each TCR beta cDNA molecule received a unique molecular identifier from a template-switch 5' adaptor carrying 12 random nucleotides. At least 2.5 million CDR3-containing paired-end reads were obtained from each sample. The Mint cDNA synthesis kit, primed by a TRBC-specific oligonucleotide, was used to synthesize first-strand cDNA from all RNA. Following uracil-DNA glycosylase treatment, a first 18-cycle PCR with universal primers M1SS and BC2_uni_R was performed on all cDNA. The paper's data handling went like this. For normalization, 1 million high-quality reads were randomly selected from each sample, with every read carrying a distinct molecular identifier. Reads sharing molecular identifiers were discarded rather than binned into consensus sequences. CDR3 identification, clonotype clustering and error correction used MiTCR with a Q25 quality threshold and the strictest error-elimination algorithm. A nonparametric unseen species model using Euler transformation provided a lower-bound estimate of total TCR beta diversity. TCRdb reran the public reads through fastp at Q25 and MiXCR, keeping productive beta chains. Each CDR3 protein gets just one entry, which takes the most common genes and DNA from the rows behind it. These V and J calls originate from TCRdb's pipeline instead of the authors' own analysis. Within this sample are 1.6 million or so distinct CDR3 sequences, with roughly 30% of them counted one time only. The top ten clones comprise around 11% of the sample.

Systemically healthy Caucasian individuals from Russia, 35 to 40 in total and aged roughly 6 to 90 years, were included as donors. Approximately 10 milliliters of peripheral blood were collected from each donor into EDTA-treated Vacutainer tubes. Ficoll-Paque density-gradient centrifugation was used to isolate PBMCs, with at least 6.5 million per sample. Trizol reagent was used to extract total RNA from the PBMCs, yielding at least 5 micrograms per sample. For every donor, flow cytometry on a PBMC aliquot measured the percentage of naive CD45RAhigh/CD27high T cells. General conclusions and limits of the study: Since profiling was done on bulk unsorted PBMCs, naive and antigen-experienced compartments could not be conclusively compared. Estimates of total diversity based on one million sequenced T cells were considered lower bounds and underestimates. The percentage of naive T cells measured by flow cytometry correlated strongly with observed TCR beta diversity. Because the CMV infection status of the donors was unknown, age-related changes in expanded clonotypes may potentially have been confounded. Compared with the aged group, more naive CD4+ T cells, fewer expanded clones and increased TCR diversity were shown by the long-lived group, suggesting age selection. Observed TCR beta diversity per million T cells fell roughly linearly with age, and a significant reduction was already apparent by age roughly 40.

To note about this clonotype: It has no known antigen specificity. No base-level quality is on record; no much larger clone is a single base apart.

Based on the germline V gene, the CDR1 and CDR2 sequences are SGHRS and YFSETQ. From cysteine to phenylalanine, the CDR3 is 11 amino acids long. The CDR3 DNA has 33 bases and is translated from base 1. V drops 4 bases and J drops 6 bases, leaving 6 bases in between. Sequencing was done on a sample of blood. This receptor was taken from a woman in her thirties in good health. The chain is made from TRBV5-1 and TRBJ2-3; too little of a D gene remains to name it. The nucleotides are TGCGCCAGCAGCGGGATGGATACGCAGTATTTT. This yields the protein CASSGMDTQYF.